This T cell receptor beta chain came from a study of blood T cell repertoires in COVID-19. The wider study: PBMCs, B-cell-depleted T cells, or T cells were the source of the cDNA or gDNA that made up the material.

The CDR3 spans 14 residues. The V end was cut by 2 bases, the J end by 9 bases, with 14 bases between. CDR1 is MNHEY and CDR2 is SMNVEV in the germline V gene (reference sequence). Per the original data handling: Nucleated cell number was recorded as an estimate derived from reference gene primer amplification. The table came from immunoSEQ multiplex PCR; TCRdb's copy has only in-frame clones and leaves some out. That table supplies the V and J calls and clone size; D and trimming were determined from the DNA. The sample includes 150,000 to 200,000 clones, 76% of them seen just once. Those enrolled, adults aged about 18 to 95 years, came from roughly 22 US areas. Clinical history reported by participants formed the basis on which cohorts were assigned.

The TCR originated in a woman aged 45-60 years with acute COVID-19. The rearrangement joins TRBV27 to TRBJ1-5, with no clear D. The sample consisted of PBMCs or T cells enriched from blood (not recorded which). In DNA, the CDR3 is TGTGCCAGCAGTTTAGTTAGTAGTCTTTCGCCCCAGCATTTT. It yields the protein CASSLVSSLSPQHF.